This passage covers 15 T cell receptor beta chains from one sample sequenced in a study of cytomegalovirus exposure and HLA in healthy donors. The primer mix had 60 Vbeta and 13 Jbeta primers. Here immunoSEQ multiplex PCR was the method, and the copy in TCRdb shows in-frame clones only, minus some. The sample holds about 90,000 clones, 79% seen once. The sequencing sample was made of PBMCs. These receptor sequences come from a man aged 25-45 years in good health and CMV-seronegative.

The J gene is TRBJ1-5, the V gene TRBV10-3; 7 bases are a match to TRBD1. Germline CDR1 and CDR2: ENHRY and SYGVKD. The CDR3 spans 13 residues. V lost 10 bases, J lost 5 bases, and 8 bases stayed unmatched. CDR3: CATRTGEDQPQHF. Here the CDR3 DNA reads TGTGCCACAAGAACAGGGGAGGATCAGCCCCAGCATTTT.

A remark on this clone: Other DNA sequences in this specimen translate into the identical CDR3. Written as DNA, the CDR3 is TGCGCCAGCAGCATTTCGGGACGGCAGGGGTTCTCTGGGGCCAACGTCCTGACTTTC. Translation: CASSISGRQGFSGANVLTF. This rearrangement joins TRBV5-1 to TRBJ2-6; tentatively, D is TRBD1 (6 bases). The CDR3 sequence is 19 residues long. Trimming pared 4 bases from V and 0 bases from J, leaving 20 bases between. The germline V gene encodes CDR1 SGHRS and CDR2 YFSETQ.

The V gene is TRBV11-2, the J gene TRBJ1-2; 9 bases align to TRBD1. The CDR3 totals 14 residues. Germline assignment: CDR1 SGHAT and CDR2 FQNNGV. V was clipped by 4 bases and J by 7 bases; unmatched bases: 7. This chain's CDR3 is CASSSTGTGIGYTF. The CDR3 nucleotides are TGTGCCAGCAGCTCCACCGGGACAGGGATTGGCTACACCTTC.

The chain links TRBV29-1 to TRBJ1-2, with 10 bases fitting TRBD1. In germline, CDR1 is SQVTM, CDR2 ANQGSEA. The CDR3 runs to 15 residues. Trimming cost V 3 bases and J 3 bases; bases outside gene matches: 7. CDR3 coding DNA: TGCAGCGTTGAGGACAGGGGGTGGTATGACTATGGCTACACCTTC. The encoded protein is CSVEDRGWYDYGYTF.

The chain is built from TRBV7-8 and TRBJ1-1, with D perhaps matching TRBD1 (6 bases). The germline CDR1 and CDR2 sequences are SGHVS and FQNEAQ. Deletions cut 4 bases from V and 0 bases from J, with 12 bases between. This CDR3 has 15 amino acids. The CDR3 bases are TGTGCCAGCAGCTCCGGGGGGCAGCTGAACACTGAAGCTTTCTTT. Protein sequence: CASSSGGQLNTEAFF.

This clone is categorized as medium-sized. The chain carries TRBV6-4 and TRBJ2-3, with 8 bases that match TRBD2. The CDR3 has 14 residues. The V gene end was trimmed by 3 bases and the J gene end by 1 base; junction bases not matched to a gene: 0. Germline V CDR1 and CDR2: MRHNA, SNTAGT. CDR3 amino acids: CASSERGGTDTQYF. DNA of the CDR3: TGTGCCAGCAGTGAGCGGGGGGGCACAGATACGCAGTATTTT.

The chain carries TRBV28 and TRBJ2-2, with 7 nucleotides matching TRBD1. Trimming took 2 bases from V and 8 from J; bases not matched to a gene: 5. Germline values: CDR1 MDHEN, CDR2 SYDVKM. This CDR3 has 14 amino acids. The CDR3 region has the DNA TGTGCCAGCAGTTTAGGACAGGCCGCGGGGGAGCTGTTTTTT. Its translation is CASSLGQAAGELFF.

This chain joins TRBV10-3 and TRBJ1-1, with 8 bases fitting TRBD1. Trimming took 0 bases from V and 1 from J; bases not matched to a gene: 16. From germline, CDR1 is ENHRY and CDR2 SYGVKD. The CDR3 sequence is 20 residues long. The CDR3 loop reads CAISESGGRAAGGRNTEAFF. Written as DNA, the CDR3 is TGTGCCATCAGTGAGTCTGGGGGACGGGCAGCAGGGGGCAGGAACACTGAAGCTTTCTTT.

The genes are TRBV6-1 and TRBJ2-2; D might be TRBD1 (5 bases). Between the trimmed V and J ends, which lost 6 bases and 7 bases, there was a span of 15 bases. Per the germline V gene, CDR1 is MNHNS and CDR2 is SASEGT. The CDR3 runs 14 residues. The CDR3 loop reads CASRNTLGDGELFF. CDR3 nucleotides: TGTGCCAGCAGAAACACCCTAGGGGACGGGGAGCTGTTTTTT.

This clone has more than one count but fewer than ten. The chain combines TRBV6-4 with TRBJ2-1, with 8 bases that match TRBD2. CDR3 length: 13 amino acids. Germline loops: CDR1 MRHNA, CDR2 SNTAGT. V shed 4 bases, J shed 7 bases, and the junction held 3 bases outside the gene matches. The CDR3 loop is CASSAGGENEQFF. CDR3 nucleotides: TGTGCCAGCAGTGCCGGGGGGGAAAATGAGCAGTTCTTC.

The rearrangement joins TRBV7-2 to TRBJ1-1; a weak D match, TRBD1 (6 bases). V was trimmed by 5 bases and J by 0 bases, leaving 13 bases between them. The CDR3 contains 15 residues. The germline V gene has CDR1 SGHTA and CDR2 FQGNSA. The CDR3: CASSRGGAMNTEAFF. CDR3 DNA: TGTGCCAGCAGCCGAGGGGGGGCCATGAACACTGAAGCTTTCTTT.

The rearrangement uses TRBV25-1 and TRBJ2-3; 7 positions match TRBD1. This CDR3 spans 15 amino acids. The germline gives CDR1 MGHDK, CDR2 SYGVNS. V was pared by 3 bases and J by 3 bases, with 6 bases of the junction left unmatched. The DNA for the CDR3 is TGTGCCAGCAGTGACCTTAGGGGGCTGACAGATACGCAGTATTTT. This translates into CASSDLRGLTDTQYF.

V gene TRBV6-1 combines with J gene TRBJ2-7; 7 bases agree with TRBD1. V trimming: 6 bases; J trimming: 6 bases; junction bases outside the gene matches: 8. Germline CDR1 and CDR2: MNHNS and SASEGT. The CDR3 has 13 residues. The CDR3 DNA sequence: TGTGCCAGCAGCCAGGGGGTAATCGGCGAGCAGTACTTC. As protein: CASSQGVIGEQYF.

The V call is TRBV11-2, the J call TRBJ1-2; tentatively, D is TRBD1 (5 bases). V was pared by 5 bases and J by 4 bases, with 8 bases between. Germline values: CDR1 SGHAT, CDR2 FQNNGV. The CDR3 is made up of 12 amino acids. The CDR3 DNA sequence: TGTGCCAGCAGCATTACAGGCTATGGCTACACCTTC. It encodes CASSITGYGYTF.

The chain joins TRBV13 to TRBJ1-2; D perhaps matches TRBD1 (6 bases). V was clipped by 4 bases and J by 7 bases, with 19 bases between them. Germline-derived CDR1 and CDR2 are PRHDT and FYEKMQ (reference sequence). This CDR3 is 15 amino acids long. CDR3 sequence reads: CASSSRTEMIGGYTF. The CDR3 DNA follows: TGTGCCAGCAGCTCACGGACAGAGATGATAGGTGGCTACACCTTC.